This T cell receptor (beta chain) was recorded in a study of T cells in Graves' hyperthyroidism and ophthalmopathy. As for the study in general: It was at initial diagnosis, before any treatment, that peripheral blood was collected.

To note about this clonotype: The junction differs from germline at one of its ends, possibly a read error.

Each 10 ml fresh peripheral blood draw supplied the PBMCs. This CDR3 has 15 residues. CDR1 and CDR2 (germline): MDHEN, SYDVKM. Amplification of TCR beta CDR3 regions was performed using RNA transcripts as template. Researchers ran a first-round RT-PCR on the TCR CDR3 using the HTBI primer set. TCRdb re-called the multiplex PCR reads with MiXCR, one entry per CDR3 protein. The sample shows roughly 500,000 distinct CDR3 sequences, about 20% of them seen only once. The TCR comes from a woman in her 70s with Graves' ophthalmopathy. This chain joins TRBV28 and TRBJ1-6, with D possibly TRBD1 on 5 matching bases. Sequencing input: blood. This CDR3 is CASSRRQGANSPLHF. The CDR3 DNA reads TGTGCCAGCAGTCGACGACAAGGGGCTAATTCGCCCCTCCACTTT.